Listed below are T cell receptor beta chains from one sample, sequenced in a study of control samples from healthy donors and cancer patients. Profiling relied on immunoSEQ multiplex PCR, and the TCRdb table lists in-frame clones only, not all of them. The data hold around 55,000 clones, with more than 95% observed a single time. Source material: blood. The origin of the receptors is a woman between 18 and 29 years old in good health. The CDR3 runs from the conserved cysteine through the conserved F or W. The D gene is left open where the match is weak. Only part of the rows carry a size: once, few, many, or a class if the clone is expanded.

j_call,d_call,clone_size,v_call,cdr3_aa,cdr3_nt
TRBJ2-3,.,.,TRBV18,CASSPHVSTTDTQYF,TGTGCCAGCTCACCACACGTCTCGACCACAGATACGCAGTATTTT
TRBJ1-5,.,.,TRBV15,CATSRDRGMRQPQHF,TGTGCCACCAGCAGAGATCGGGGGATGAGGCAGCCCCAGCATTTT
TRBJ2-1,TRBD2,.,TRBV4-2,CASSRPGTSGGDYNEQFF,TGTGCCAGCAGCCGCCCCGGGACTAGCGGGGGGGACTACAATGAGCAGTTCTTC
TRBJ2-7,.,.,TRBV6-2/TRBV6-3,CASSYSRGGVEQYF,TGTGCCAGCAGTTACTCGAGGGGCGGGGTCGAGCAGTACTTC
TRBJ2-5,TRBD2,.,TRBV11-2,CASSLEGGMAETQYF,TGTGCCAGCAGCTTAGAGGGGGGGATGGCGGAGACCCAGTACTTC
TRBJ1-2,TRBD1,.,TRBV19,CATTPEGTGGSRGYTF,TGTGCCACCACCCCCGAGGGGACAGGGGGTTCGAGGGGCTACACCTTC
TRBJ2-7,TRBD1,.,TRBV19,CASSISRGRGRGEQYF,TGTGCCAGTAGTATTTCGCGTGGCAGGGGGAGAGGGGAGCAGTACTTC
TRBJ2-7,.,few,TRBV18,CASSRAEVGEQYF,TGTGCCAGCTCACGGGCGGAAGTTGGCGAGCAGTACTTC
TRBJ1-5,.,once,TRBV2,CASSEKDYYSNQPQHF,TGTGCCAGCAGTGAGAAGGACTACTATAGCAATCAGCCCCAGCATTTT
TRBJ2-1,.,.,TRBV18,CASSPDKYNEQFF,TGTGCCAGCTCACCAGATAAATACAATGAGCAGTTCTTC
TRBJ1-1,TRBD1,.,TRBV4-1,CASSPGLTGQFMNTEAFF,TGCGCCAGCAGCCCAGGTTTGACGGGACAGTTCATGAACACTGAAGCTTTCTTT
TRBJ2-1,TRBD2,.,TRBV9,CARCAGARGDDNEQFF,TGTGCCCGCTGCGCGGGGGCGCGGGGGGACGACAATGAGCAGTTCTTC
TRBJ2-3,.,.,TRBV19,CASSIVQGPTDTQYF,TGTGCCAGTAGTATAGTGCAAGGTCCCACAGATACGCAGTATTTT
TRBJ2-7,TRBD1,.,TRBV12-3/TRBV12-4,CASSQWTGSEQYF,TGTGCCAGCAGTCAATGGACAGGGAGCGAGCAGTACTTC
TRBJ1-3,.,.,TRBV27,CASSKGNTIYF,TGTGCCAGCAGTAAGGGGAACACCATATATTTT
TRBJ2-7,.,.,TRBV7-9,CASSPRHGPYEQYF,TGTGCCAGCAGCCCTCGACACGGACCCTACGAGCAGTACTTC
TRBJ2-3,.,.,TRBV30,CASEEGTQYF,TGTGCTTCGGAGGAGGGAACGCAGTATTTT
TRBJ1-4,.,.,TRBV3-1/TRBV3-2,CASSQDPRGRDEKLFF,TGTGCCAGCAGCCAAGATCCGAGGGGTAGGGATGAAAAACTGTTTTTT
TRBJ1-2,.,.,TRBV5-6,CASSLAAYGYTF,TGTGCCAGCAGCTTGGCGGCATATGGCTACACCTTC
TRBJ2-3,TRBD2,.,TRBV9,CASSEASGSSTDTQYF,TGTGCCAGCAGCGAGGCTAGCGGTTCTAGCACAGATACGCAGTATTTT
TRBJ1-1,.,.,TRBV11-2,CASSYTSEAFF,TGTGCCAGCAGCTATACCTCTGAAGCTTTCTTT
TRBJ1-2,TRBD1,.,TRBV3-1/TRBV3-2,CASSQDYRTGNGYTF,TGTGCCAGCAGCCAAGACTACCGGACAGGGAATGGCTACACCTTC
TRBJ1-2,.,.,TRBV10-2,CASRGKTGVSYGYTF,TGCGCCAGCAGGGGGAAGACAGGAGTTTCCTATGGCTACACCTTC
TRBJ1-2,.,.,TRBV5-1,CASSTFTAPGYTF,TGCGCCAGCAGCACATTTACAGCCCCTGGCTACACCTTC
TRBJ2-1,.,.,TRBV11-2,CASSRLRDTSYNEQFF,TGTGCCAGCAGCCGCCTCCGGGACACCTCCTACAATGAGCAGTTCTTC
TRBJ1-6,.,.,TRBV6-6,CASSYDSSYNSPLHF,TGTGCCAGCAGCTACGACAGCTCCTATAATTCACCCCTCCACTTT
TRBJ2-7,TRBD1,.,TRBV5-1,CASSLVVTGGSEQYF,TGCGCCAGCAGCTTGGTTGTGACAGGGGGGAGCGAGCAGTACTTC
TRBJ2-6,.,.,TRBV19,CASSAAWTGANVLTF,TGTGCCAGTAGTGCTGCGTGGACGGGGGCCAACGTCCTGACTTTC
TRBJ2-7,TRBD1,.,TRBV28,CASSPHNRGSEQYF,TGTGCCAGCAGTCCTCATAACAGGGGATCCGAGCAGTACTTC
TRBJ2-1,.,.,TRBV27,CASSSTGTQYNEQFF,TGTGCCAGCAGTTCAACCGGGACACAGTACAATGAGCAGTTCTTC
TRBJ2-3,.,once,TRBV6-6,CASMRDDTDTQYF,TGTGCCAGCATGCGGGACGACACAGATACGCAGTATTTT
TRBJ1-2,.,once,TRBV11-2,CASSPFSGGINYGYTF,TGTGCCAGCAGCCCATTCAGTGGGGGCATTAACTATGGCTACACCTTC
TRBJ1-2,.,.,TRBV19,CASSIVGTNYGYTF,TGTGCCAGTAGTATAGTGGGGACAAACTATGGCTACACCTTC
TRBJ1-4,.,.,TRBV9,CASSGGVGNEKLFF,TGTGCCAGCAGCGGGGGAGTGGGTAATGAAAAACTGTTTTTT
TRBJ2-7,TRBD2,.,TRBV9,CASSVGLAGGQDEQYF,TGTGCCAGCAGCGTAGGACTAGCGGGGGGGCAGGACGAGCAGTACTTC
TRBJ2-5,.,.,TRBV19,CGSRESPGRETQYF,TGTGGCTCAAGGGAGTCCCCGGGTCGGGAGACCCAGTACTTC
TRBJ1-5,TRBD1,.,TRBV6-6,CASSVDRGTNQPQHF,TGTGCCAGCAGTGTCGACAGGGGCACGAATCAGCCCCAGCATTTT
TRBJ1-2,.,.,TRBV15,CATSRDALSFDGYTF,TGTGCCACCAGCAGAGACGCATTGTCCTTCGATGGCTACACCTTC
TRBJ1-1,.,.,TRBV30,CAWSPQDPWANTEAFF,TGTGCCTGGAGTCCTCAGGACCCCTGGGCGAACACTGAAGCTTTCTTT
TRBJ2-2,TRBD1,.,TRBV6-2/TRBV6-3,CASSYSTGSGELFF,TGTGCCAGCAGTTACTCGACAGGGTCCGGGGAGCTGTTTTTT
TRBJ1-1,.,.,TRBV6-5,CASSYSPSNTEAFF,TGTGCCAGCAGTTACTCGCCTTCGAACACTGAAGCTTTCTTT
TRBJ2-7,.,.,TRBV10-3,CAIRGRDEQYF,TGTGCCATCAGGGGAAGGGACGAGCAGTACTTC
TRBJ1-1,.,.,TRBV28,CASSLSATLDTEAFF,TGTGCCAGCAGTTTATCGGCGACATTAGACACTGAAGCTTTCTTT
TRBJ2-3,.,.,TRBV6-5,CASSRLGRRDTQYF,TGTGCCAGCAGTCGACTAGGGAGGAGAGATACGCAGTATTTT
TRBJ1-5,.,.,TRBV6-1,CASSEGEGSGNQPQHF,TGTGCCAGCAGTGAAGGGGAGGGGTCGGGCAATCAGCCCCAGCATTTT
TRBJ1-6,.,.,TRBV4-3,CASSQEIGSPLHF,TGCGCCAGCAGCCAAGAAATTGGGTCACCCCTCCACTTT
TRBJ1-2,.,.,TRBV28,CASSPGRPNYGYTF,TGTGCCAGCAGCCCCGGACGGCCCAACTATGGCTACACCTTC
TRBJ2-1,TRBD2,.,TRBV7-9,CASSPPGGVTYNEQFF,TGTGCCAGCAGCCCTCCGGGGGGGGTTACCTACAATGAGCAGTTCTTC
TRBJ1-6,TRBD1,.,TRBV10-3,CAISTGTGESPLHF,TGTGCCATCAGTACCGGGACAGGGGAATCACCCCTCCACTTT
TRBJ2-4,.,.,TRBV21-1,CASSHAIATARKNIQYF,TGTGCCAGCAGCCATGCTATAGCTACAGCAAGGAAAAACATTCAGTACTTC
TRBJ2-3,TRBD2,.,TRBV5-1,CASSEGLAGTDTQYF,TGCGCCAGCAGCGAAGGACTAGCGGGCACAGATACGCAGTATTTT
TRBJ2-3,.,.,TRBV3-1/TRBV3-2,CASSQEGVTDTQYF,TGTGCCAGCAGCCAAGAGGGGGTGACAGATACGCAGTATTTT
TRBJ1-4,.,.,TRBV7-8,CAIKGGGRNEKLFF,TGTGCCATCAAGGGGGGGGGAAGAAATGAAAAACTGTTTTTT
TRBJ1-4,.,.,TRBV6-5,CASSSRGAAEKLFF,TGTGCCAGCAGTTCTAGGGGGGCTGCGGAAAAACTGTTTTTT
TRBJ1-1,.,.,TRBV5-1,CASSLGGKNTEAFF,TGCGCCAGCAGCTTGGGTGGCAAGAACACTGAAGCTTTCTTT
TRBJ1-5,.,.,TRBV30,CAWSVNDNQPQHF,TGTGCCTGGAGTGTAAACGACAATCAGCCCCAGCATTTT
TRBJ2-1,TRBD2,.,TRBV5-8,CASSSGLAGTDNEQFF,TGTGCCAGCAGCTCCGGACTAGCGGGCACGGACAATGAGCAGTTCTTC
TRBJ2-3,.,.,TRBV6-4,CASSLESTDTQYF,TGTGCCAGCTCCCTTGAGAGCACAGATACGCAGTATTTT
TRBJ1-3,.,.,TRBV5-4,CASSLLGALSGNTIYF,TGTGCCAGCAGCCTCCTGGGGGCACTCTCTGGAAACACCATATATTTT